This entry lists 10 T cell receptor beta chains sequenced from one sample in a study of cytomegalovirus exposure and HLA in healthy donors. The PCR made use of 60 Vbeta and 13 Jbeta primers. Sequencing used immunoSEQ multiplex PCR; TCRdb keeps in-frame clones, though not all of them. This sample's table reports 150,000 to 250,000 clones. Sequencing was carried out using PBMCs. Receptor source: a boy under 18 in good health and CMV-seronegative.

CDR3 bases: TGTGCCGCCCGGGGGGGCTCCTATAATTCACCCCTCCACTTT. It is translated as CAARGGSYNSPLHF. J is TRBJ1-6 and V is TRBV6-5; a possible D gene is TRBD1 (5 bases). Germline-derived CDR1 and CDR2 are MNHEY and SVGAGI. V lost 11 bases and J lost 0, with 11 bases in between. The CDR3 covers 14 residues.

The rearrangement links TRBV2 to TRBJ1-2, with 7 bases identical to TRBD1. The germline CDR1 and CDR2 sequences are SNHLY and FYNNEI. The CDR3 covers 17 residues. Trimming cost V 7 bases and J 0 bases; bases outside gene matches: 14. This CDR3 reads CASTRGTDRLSNYGYTF. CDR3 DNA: TGTGCCAGCACCCGGGGGACAGACCGCCTTTCTAACTATGGCTACACCTTC.

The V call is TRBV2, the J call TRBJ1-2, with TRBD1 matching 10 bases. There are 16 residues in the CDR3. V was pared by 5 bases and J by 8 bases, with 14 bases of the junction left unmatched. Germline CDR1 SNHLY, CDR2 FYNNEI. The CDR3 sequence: CASSTLRGQGRGGYTF. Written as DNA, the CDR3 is TGTGCCAGCAGTACCCTTAGGGGACAGGGGAGGGGAGGCTACACCTTC.

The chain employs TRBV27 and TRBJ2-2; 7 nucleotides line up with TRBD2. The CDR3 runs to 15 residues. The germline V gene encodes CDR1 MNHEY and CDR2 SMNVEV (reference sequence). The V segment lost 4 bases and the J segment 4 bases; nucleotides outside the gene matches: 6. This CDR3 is CASSYRGDGTGELFF. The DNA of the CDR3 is TGTGCCAGCAGTTACCGGGGGGACGGCACCGGGGAGCTGTTTTTT.

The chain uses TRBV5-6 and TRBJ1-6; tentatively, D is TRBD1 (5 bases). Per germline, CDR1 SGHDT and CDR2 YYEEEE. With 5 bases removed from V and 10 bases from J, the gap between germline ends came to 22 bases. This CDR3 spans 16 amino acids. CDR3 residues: CASRSQGISSLSPLHF. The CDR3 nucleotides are TGTGCCAGCAGAAGCCAGGGAATATCCAGTTTATCACCCCTCCACTTT.

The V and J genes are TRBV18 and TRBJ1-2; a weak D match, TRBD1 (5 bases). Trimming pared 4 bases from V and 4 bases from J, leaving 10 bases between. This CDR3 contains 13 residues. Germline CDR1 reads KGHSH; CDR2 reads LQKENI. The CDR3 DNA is TGTGCCAGCTCACGAGAGGACACCTATGGCTACACCTTC. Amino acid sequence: CASSREDTYGYTF.

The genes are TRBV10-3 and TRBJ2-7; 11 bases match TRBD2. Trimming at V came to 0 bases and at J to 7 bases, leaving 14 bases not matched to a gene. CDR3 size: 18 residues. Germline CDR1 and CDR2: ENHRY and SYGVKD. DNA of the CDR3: TGTGCCATCAGTGAGTCTGGTCTAGCGGGGGGCGAAGGACTAGAGCAGTACTTC. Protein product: CAISESGLAGGEGLEQYF.

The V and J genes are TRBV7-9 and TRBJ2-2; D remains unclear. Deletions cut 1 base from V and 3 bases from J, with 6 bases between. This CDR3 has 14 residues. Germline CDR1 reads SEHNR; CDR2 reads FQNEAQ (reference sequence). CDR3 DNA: TGTGCCAGCAGCTTAGAGAGAGACACCGGGGAGCTGTTTTTT. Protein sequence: CASSLERDTGELFF.

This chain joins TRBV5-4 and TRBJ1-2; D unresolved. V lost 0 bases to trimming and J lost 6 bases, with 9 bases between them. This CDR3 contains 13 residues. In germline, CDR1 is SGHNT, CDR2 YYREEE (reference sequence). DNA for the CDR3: TGTGCCAGCAGCTTGGGAGACTTCGATGGCTACACCTTC. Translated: CASSLGDFDGYTF.

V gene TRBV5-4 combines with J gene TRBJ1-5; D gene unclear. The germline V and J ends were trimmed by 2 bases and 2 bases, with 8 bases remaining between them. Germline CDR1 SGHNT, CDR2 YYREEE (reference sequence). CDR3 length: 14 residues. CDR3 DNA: TGTGCCAGCAGCTTTCACGGAGGCAATCAGCCCCAGCATTTT. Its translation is CASSFHGGNQPQHF.